This TCR beta chain originates from a study of blood T cell repertoires in COVID-19. The wider study: The study drew acute and convalescent COVID-19 samples from the United States, Italy and Spain.

This clone counts as medium-sized. Original methodology: From reference gene primer amplification, estimates of nucleated cell counts were derived. TCRdb keeps only in-frame clones here, not all; method: immunoSEQ multiplex PCR. The V and J calls and clone size were taken over from that table, and D and trimming were inferred from the DNA. The sample carries fewer than 85,000 clones, about 83% recorded once. The sequencing sample was made of peripheral blood. The sequence was collected from a man aged 55-75 years with acute or convalescent COVID-19.

CDR3 loop: CASSWPTEFEAFF. The CDR3 region has the DNA TGTGCCAGTAGTTGGCCCACCGAATTTGAAGCTTTCTTT. V usage is TRBV19 and J usage is TRBJ1-1; the D is unclear. Trimming left V 5 bases short and J 7 bases short, with 14 bases between. The germline gives CDR1 LNHDA, CDR2 SQIVND (reference sequence). The CDR3 has 13 residues.